These 10 T cell receptor beta chains share one sample of origin, sequenced in a study of sequential checkpoint blockade in melanoma. Assay used: immunoSEQ multiplex PCR; TCRdb lists only in-frame clones, some missing. The repertoire holds roughly 1,700 clones, with about 20% as singletons. Treatment of the sample: randomized to nivolumab then ipilimumab (arm A) or the reverse (arm B). The material was tumor tissue (inferred from file names), obtained from a patient given nivolumab and ipilimumab in sequence. Receptors originate from a human donor with melanoma.

The chain couples TRBV11-3 to TRBJ2-3, with D uncertain. Trimming left V 1 base short and J 0 bases short, with 11 bases between. The germline V gene has CDR1 SGHNT and CDR2 YENEEA. This CDR3 has 16 residues. The CDR3 reads CASSLVGGPSTDTQYF. CDR3 nucleotide sequence: TGTGCCAGCAGCTTAGTTGGCGGTCCTAGCACAGATACGCAGTATTTT.

In its sample, this clone was seen once. The chain recombines TRBV29-1 with TRBJ2-7, with D perhaps matching TRBD1 (5 bases). The CDR3 has 13 residues. Germline V gene data show CDR1 as SQVTM and CDR2 as ANQGSEA. Trimming removed 7 bases at V and 3 bases at J, with 16 bases between. The CDR3 loop reads CSALGQGNYEQYF. The CDR3 DNA reads TGCAGCGCCCTGGGGCAGGGCAACTACGAGCAGTACTTC.

The chain carries TRBV12-5 and TRBJ2-7; 8 bases align to TRBD2. The CDR3 runs 14 residues. Germline lookup yields CDR1 LGHNT and CDR2 FRNRAP. The CDR3 coding sequence is TGTGCCAGCTCCGCCGGGGGGGTAGGCTACGAGCAGTACTTC. As protein: CASSAGGVGYEQYF.

The chain links TRBV18 to TRBJ2-3; the match to TRBD2 covers 11 bases. Germline V CDR1 and CDR2: KGHSH, LQKENI. The CDR3 covers 16 residues. The V segment lost 4 bases and the J segment 0 bases; nucleotides outside the gene matches: 3. The chain's CDR3 is CASSLRLAGSTDTQYF. As DNA, the CDR3 is TGTGCCAGCTCACTCAGACTAGCGGGGAGCACAGATACGCAGTATTTT. Together with reference TRBV18 and TRBJ2-3, the CDR3 gives the full variable domain: NAGVMQNPRHLVRRRGQEARLRCSPMKGHSHVYWYRQLPEEGLKFMVYLQKENIIDESGMPKERFSAEFPKEGPSILRIQQVVRGDSAAYFCASSLRLAGSTDTQYFGPGTRLTVL.

This sequence joins TRBV18 and TRBJ2-6; D is perhaps TRBD1 (6 bases). The ends were cut back, 3 bases at V and 4 bases at J, with 19 bases in the middle. The V gene's germline CDR1 is KGHSH and CDR2 LQKENI. This CDR3 has 18 residues. The CDR3 loop is CASSPQIGTSPGANVLTF. The CDR3 nucleotides are TGTGCCAGCTCACCGCAAATTGGGACATCGCCGGGGGCCAACGTCCTGACTTTC. Based on the CDR3 plus reference TRBV18 and TRBJ2-6, the full variable domain is NAGVMQNPRHLVRRRGQEARLRCSPMKGHSHVYWYRQLPEEGLKFMVYLQKENIIDESGMPKERFSAEFPKEGPSILRIQQVVRGDSAAYFCASSPQIGTSPGANVLTFGAGSRLTVL.

The chain links TRBV5-1 to TRBJ2-5; D ambiguous. The germline CDR1 and CDR2 sequences are SGHRS and YFSETQ. Between the trimmed V and J ends, which lost 4 bases and 5 bases, there was a span of 15 bases. This CDR3 has 14 residues. The CDR3 sequence: CASSPTVYTETQYF. The CDR3 nucleotides are TGCGCCAGCAGCCCTACGGTTTATACGGAGACCCAGTACTTC.

This clone was seen more than once but under ten times. V and J are TRBV28 and TRBJ1-2, with 8 positions matching TRBD1. The ends lost 7 bases at V and 6 bases at J; junction bases unmatched: 7. This CDR3 contains 13 residues. The germline V gene encodes CDR1 MDHEN and CDR2 SYDVKM. For the CDR3, the DNA is TGTGCCAGCATATCGGACAGGGTAAATGGCTACACCTTC. Its translation is CASISDRVNGYTF.

This clone was seen a few times. The rearrangement joins TRBV9 to TRBJ2-7; D possibly corresponds to TRBD2 (5 bases). This CDR3 has 16 residues. Germline values: CDR1 SGDLS, CDR2 YYNGEE. V was pared by 2 bases and J by 0 bases, with 15 bases between. CDR3 nucleotides: TGTGCCAGCAGCGTGGCCGGAGGTGGCCCCTCCTACGAGCAGTACTTC. Residues: CASSVAGGGPSYEQYF.

The chain employs TRBV12-5 and TRBJ1-6; possibly TRBD1 for D (5 bases). This CDR3 comprises 18 residues. CDR1 and CDR2 (germline): LGHNT, FRNRAP. Deletions cut 5 bases from V and 1 base from J, with 18 bases between. CDR3 protein: CASGSSTADRSYNSPLHF. For the CDR3, the DNA is TGTGCTAGTGGTAGTAGCACGGCAGACAGATCCTATAATTCACCCCTCCACTTT.

This clone was seen a few times. The rearrangement links TRBV6-8 to TRBJ2-1; D might be TRBD2 (6 bases). CDR1 and CDR2 from the germline V gene are MNHGY and SAAAGT. V was clipped by 6 bases and J by 1 base, with 16 bases between them. The CDR3 extends over 16 amino acids. As DNA, the CDR3 is TGTGCCAGCAGGGAGGGGTATGTGGGTTCCTACAATGAGCAGTTCTTC. As protein: CASREGYVGSYNEQFF.